This T cell receptor (beta chain) appears in the sequencing data of a study of blood T cell repertoires in COVID-19. Overall study: Whether acute or convalescent, the COVID-19 samples came from the United States, Italy and Spain.

The CDR3 loop spans 17 amino acids. J gave up 3 bases and V 2 bases, and 12 bases lay outside the gene matches. Germline V CDR1 and CDR2: SGHTA, FQGNSA. The authors' processing: For nucleated cells, counts were estimated from reference gene primer amplification. The protocol was immunoSEQ multiplex PCR, while the TCRdb copy is restricted to in-frame clones and leaves out a portion. Clone size and V and J calls were adopted from that table, with D and trimming inferred from the DNA. The repertoire includes more than 110,000 clones, more than 75% of them detected once, and around 5.5% sits in the top ten. Recruits, aged roughly 18 to 95 years, lived in 20 to 30 US areas. Cohort 3 recovery required two negative PCRs, clearance, or symptom resolution.

The sample consisted of PBMCs or T cells enriched from blood (not recorded which). V and J are TRBV7-2 and TRBJ1-2; 7 bases align to TRBD1. This receptor was obtained from a woman in her forties or fifties who had recovered from COVID-19. In nucleotides, the CDR3 is TGTGCCAGCAGCTTACTATACCGGGACAGCAGATACTATGGCTACACCTTC. It yields the protein CASSLLYRDSRYYGYTF.